This entry lists 3 T cell receptor beta chains sequenced from one sample in a study of T cell repertoires in ileal Crohn's disease. Sequenced by immunoSEQ multiplex PCR; TCRdb stores in-frame clones only, minus some. Of several thousand clones in the sample, more than 80% were seen once. Sequencing input: ileal tissue. Source of these receptors: an adult with Crohn's disease.

This sequence joins TRBV28 and TRBJ2-2; TRBD1 might be the D (6 bases). This CDR3 is built from 14 residues. Per germline, CDR1 MDHEN and CDR2 SYDVKM. The ends were cut back, 6 bases at V and 1 base at J, with 9 bases in the middle. DNA of the CDR3: TGTGCCAGCAGAATGACAGGGAACACCGGGGAGCTGTTTTTT. It is translated as CASRMTGNTGELFF.

The chain is built from TRBV5-1 and TRBJ2-3, with 13 bases that match TRBD2. The CDR3 is made up of 19 amino acids. The junction had 15 bases not matched to a gene; V was cut back by 4 bases and J by 4 bases. Germline V CDR1 and CDR2: SGHRS, YFSETQ. The CDR3 sequence: CASSAGLAGVGRQADTQYF. DNA for the CDR3: TGCGCCAGCAGCGCCGGACTAGCGGGAGTTGGAAGGCAAGCAGATACGCAGTATTTT.

CDR3 sequence reads: CASSAGQGWNEQFF. The DNA of the CDR3 is TGTGCCAGCAGCGCGGGACAGGGGTGGAATGAGCAGTTCTTC. The chain joins TRBV7-9 to TRBJ2-1, with 10 positions matching TRBD1. The CDR3 length is 14 residues. The germline CDR1 and CDR2 sequences are SEHNR and FQNEAQ (reference sequence). After removal of 5 bases from V and 7 bases from J, the junction contained 5 bases not matched to a gene.